Each of the 9 T cell receptor beta chains below was sequenced from the same sample in a study of lymphopenia after photon versus proton radiotherapy (dated by TCRdb to 2018 to 2020). Library prep was done by the immunoSEQ multiplex PCR assay. TCRdb carries this immuneACCESS record with in-frame sequences only. Its versions omit some clonotypes, under half of them owing to an unresolved V gene in the studies checked, with the rest unexplained. The sample table records under 80,000 clones; around 85% of these occur just once. The ten largest account for roughly 2.1% of the sample. The sequenced sample was peripheral blood, obtained from a patient treated with photon-based radiotherapy. The receptors come from a middle-aged man with gastric cancer.

Notes on this clone: The same CDR3 is also encoded by other DNA sequences in this sample. The chain employs TRBV5-1 and TRBJ1-2; 7 bases are a match to TRBD1. V shed 1 base, J shed 6 bases, and the junction held 3 bases outside the gene matches. Germline V gene data show CDR1 as SGHRS and CDR2 as YFSETQ. The CDR3 extends over 13 amino acids. The CDR3 sequence is CASSLKTGDGYTF. The CDR3 DNA is TGCGCCAGCAGCTTGAAAACAGGGGATGGCTACACCTTC.

A few counts support this clone. V gene TRBV2 combines with J gene TRBJ1-1; the D gene is possibly TRBD1 (5 bases). Per germline, CDR1 SNHLY and CDR2 FYNNEI. CDR3 length: 15 residues. The V end was cut by 6 bases, the J end by 1 base, with 15 bases between. CDR3: CASRARGVSNTEAFF. As DNA, the CDR3 is TGTGCCAGCAGGGCCAGAGGGGTTTCGAACACTGAAGCTTTCTTT.

The gene calls are TRBV7-6 and TRBJ2-3; D gene ambiguous. Between the trimmed V and J ends, which lost 8 bases and 3 bases, there was a span of 12 bases. Germline loops: CDR1 SGHVS, CDR2 FNYEAQ. CDR3 length equals 13 residues. The CDR3 region is CASGMTLTDTQYF. CDR3 DNA: TGTGCCAGCGGCATGACTCTTACAGATACGCAGTATTTT. The full variable domain, rest sourced from reference TRBV7-6 and TRBJ2-3, is GAGVSQSPRYKVTKRGQDVALRCDPISGHVSLYWYRQALGQGPEFLTYFNYEAQQDKSGLPNDRFSAERPEGSISTLTIQRTEQRDSAMYRCASGMTLTDTQYFGPGTRLTVL.

This rearrangement joins TRBV4-2 to TRBJ1-6; 9 nucleotides align to TRBD1. CDR1 and CDR2 (germline): LGHNA, YNFKEQ. The ends lost 4 bases at V and 7 bases at J; junction bases unmatched: 5. The CDR3 runs to 15 residues. For the CDR3, the DNA is TGTGCCAGCAGCCCCCAAGGACAGGGGAATTCACCCCTCCACTTT. It yields the protein CASSPQGQGNSPLHF.

This chain connects TRBV7-9 to TRBJ2-1; D is uncertain. The CDR3 is 11 amino acids. The V gene lost 6 bases and the J gene lost 4 bases, with 4 bases spanning the gap. Germline lookup yields CDR1 SEHNR and CDR2 FQNEAQ (reference sequence). CDR3 protein: CASSIYNEQFF. The CDR3 DNA follows: TGTGCCAGCAGTATTTACAATGAGCAGTTCTTC.

This clone appeared once. This chain links TRBV2 with TRBJ2-7; the match to TRBD1 covers 8 bases. Germline CDR1 SNHLY, CDR2 FYNNEI. Trimming cost V 2 bases and J 7 bases; bases outside gene matches: 7. CDR3 length: 14 amino acids. The CDR3 bases are TGTGCCAGCAGTGAATTGGACAGGGTTGGGGAGCAGTACTTC. Its translation is CASSELDRVGEQYF.

The J gene is TRBJ1-1, the V gene TRBV6-1; no definite D call. Germline CDR1 reads MNHNS; CDR2 reads SASEGT. Trimming shortened V by 3 bases and J by 0 bases, and 17 bases separated the two germline ends. The CDR3 length is 17 residues. The CDR3 coding sequence is TGTGCCAGCAGTGATCTTCCCTTAGCCAGCATGAACACTGAAGCTTTCTTT. Translated, it gives CASSDLPLASMNTEAFF.

This rearrangement joins TRBV18 to TRBJ1-1; D unresolved. Germline V gene lookup returns CDR1 KGHSH and CDR2 LQKENI. This CDR3 is built from 12 residues. The V end lost 2 bases, the J end lost 3 bases, and 4 bases lay between the germline ends. The CDR3 spells CASSPDDTEAFF. CDR3 bases: TGTGCCAGCTCACCAGACGACACTGAAGCTTTCTTT.

The V and J genes are TRBV2 and TRBJ1-1, with D unclear. Looked up from germline, CDR1 is SNHLY and CDR2 is FYNNEI. The CDR3 has 12 amino acids. V gave up 4 bases and J gave up 4 bases, with 7 bases separating them. The chain's CDR3 is CASSGGGTEAFF. In DNA form, the CDR3 reads TGTGCCAGCAGTGGGGGTGGCACTGAAGCTTTCTTT. Drawing the rest from reference TRBV2 and TRBJ1-1, the complete variable domain is EPEVTQTPSHQVTQMGQEVILRCVPISNHLYFYWYRQILGQKVEFLVSFYNNEISEKSEIFDDQFSVERPDGSNFTLKIRSTKLEDSAMYFCASSGGGTEAFFGQGTRLTVV.